This T cell receptor (beta chain) was sequenced in a study of blood T cell repertoires in COVID-19. Study details: Material from acute and convalescent COVID-19 was sourced from the United States, Italy and Spain. Sample material is recorded as cDNA or gDNA derived from T cells, B-cell-depleted T cells, or PBMCs.

Original analysis: Using reference gene primer amplification, nucleated cell counts were estimated. Only in-frame clones appear in the TCRdb table, and some are missing; sequencing was by immunoSEQ multiplex PCR. V and J calls and clone size are as listed in that table; D and trimming were resolved from the DNA. This sample has hundreds of thousands of clones; around nine tenths occur once, and the top ten carry roughly 1.3%. Trimming removed 1 base from V and 2 bases from J, with 12 bases in between. CDR1 SGHAT and CDR2 FQNNGV come from the germline V gene. The CDR3 length is 15 residues. The V call is TRBV11-2, the J call TRBJ2-7, with D unresolved. The sequenced material came from peripheral blood. The sequence derives from a man aged 65 to 85 with acute or convalescent COVID-19. The CDR3 sequence: CASSLVAAETYEQYF. CDR3 bases: TGTGCCAGCAGCTTAGTGGCGGCCGAAACCTACGAGCAGTACTTC.